The present TCR beta chain was sequenced within a study of OX40 agonist ivuxolimab in advanced cancers. Whole-study context: Melanoma, hepatocellular carcinoma, head and neck or renal cell cancer occurred in dose-escalation patients. Points from the study as a whole: Compared with CD4+, CD8+ T cells on average had more expanded clones.

Method: immunoSEQ multiplex PCR; TCRdb's copy keeps in-frame clones and lacks some. In the table there are 95,000 or so clones, 92% of which are singletons. On cycle 4 day 1 and cycle 7 day 1, as well as at baseline, blood was sampled. The CDR3 runs to 15 residues. CDR1 is SGHTA and CDR2 is FQGTGA in the germline V gene. V gave up 2 bases and J gave up 9 bases, with 17 bases separating them. This clone was detected only once. Its antigen is currently unknown. This sequence joins TRBV7-3 and TRBJ2-4; D tentatively fits TRBD1 or TRBD2 (5 bases each). The source of this sequence is an adult with an advanced solid tumor such as melanoma, head and neck, liver or kidney cancer. The material was CD4+ or CD8+ T cells sorted from blood, obtained in a trial of the OX40 agonist ivuxolimab. CDR3 coding DNA: TGTGCCAGCAGCTTAGTAACCGGGGCGGGTAGCATTCAGTACTTC. Protein: CASSLVTGAGSIQYF.